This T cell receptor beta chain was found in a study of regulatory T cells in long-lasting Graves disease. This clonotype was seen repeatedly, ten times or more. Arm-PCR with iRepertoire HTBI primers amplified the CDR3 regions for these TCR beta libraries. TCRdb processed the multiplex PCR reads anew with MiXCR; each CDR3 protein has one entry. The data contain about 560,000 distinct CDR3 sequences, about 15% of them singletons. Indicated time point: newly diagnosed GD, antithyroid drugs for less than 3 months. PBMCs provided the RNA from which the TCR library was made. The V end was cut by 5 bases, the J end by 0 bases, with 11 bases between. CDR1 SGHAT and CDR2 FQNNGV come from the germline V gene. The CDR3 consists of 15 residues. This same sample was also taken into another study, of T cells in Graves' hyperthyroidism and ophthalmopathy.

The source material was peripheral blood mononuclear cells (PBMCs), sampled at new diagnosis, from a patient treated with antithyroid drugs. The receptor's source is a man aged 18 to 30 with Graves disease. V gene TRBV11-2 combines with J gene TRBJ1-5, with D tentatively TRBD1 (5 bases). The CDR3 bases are TGTGCCAGCAGCGTAGGACATCATAGCAATCAGCCCCAGCATTTT. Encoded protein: CASSVGHHSNQPQHF.